Sequencing of this T cell receptor (beta chain) was carried out in a study of shared clonotypes between healthy human individuals. In replicate PCRs of sorted subsets, roughly 190 ng DNA, approximately 30,000 T cell genomes, was used. Clones were sequenced by immunoSEQ multiplex PCR, and TCRdb holds only the in-frame ones, with some missing. In the table there are hundreds of thousands of clones, about 95% of which are singletons. CD45RO-negative cells were positively selected for CCR7, leaving out terminally differentiated effector memory CD45RA+ cells. In the case of this clone: Its antigen is unknown.

Trimming pared 5 bases from V and 6 bases from J, leaving 9 bases between. Germline CDR1 SGHNT, CDR2 YYREEE (reference sequence). This CDR3 spans 11 amino acids. The study, taken as a whole, reports: The study found about 5% of naive CD4 clonotypes shared across several donors. Only blood was sampled, and tissue TCR repertoires likely differ from blood ones. The genetic and exposure-history diversity represented was limited by few donors.

The V gene is TRBV5-4, the J gene TRBJ2-7; either TRBD1 or TRBD2 may fit D (5 bases each). What was sequenced was naive CD8+ T cells sorted from blood. The sequence was collected from a woman aged 30 to 39 in good health. CDR3 DNA: TGTGCCAGCAGTAGGGGACCCGAGCAGTACTTC. Its protein product is CASSRGPEQYF.